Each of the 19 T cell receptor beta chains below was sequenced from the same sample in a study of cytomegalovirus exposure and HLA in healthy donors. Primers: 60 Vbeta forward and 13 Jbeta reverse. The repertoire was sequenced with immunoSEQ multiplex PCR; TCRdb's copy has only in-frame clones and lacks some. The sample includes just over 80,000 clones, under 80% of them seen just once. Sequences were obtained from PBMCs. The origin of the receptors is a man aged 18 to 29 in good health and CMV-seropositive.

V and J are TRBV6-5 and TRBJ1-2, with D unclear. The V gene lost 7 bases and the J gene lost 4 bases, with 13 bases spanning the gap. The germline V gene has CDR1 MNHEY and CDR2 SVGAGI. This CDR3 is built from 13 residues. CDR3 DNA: TGTGCCAGCATGGCGGTCCGGAGCTATGGCTACACCTTC. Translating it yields CASMAVRSYGYTF.

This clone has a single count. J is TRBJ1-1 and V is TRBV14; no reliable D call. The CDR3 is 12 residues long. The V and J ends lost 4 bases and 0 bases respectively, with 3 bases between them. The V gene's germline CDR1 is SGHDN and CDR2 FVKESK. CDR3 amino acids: CASSLMNTEAFF. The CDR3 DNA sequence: TGTGCCAGCAGCCTCATGAACACTGAAGCTTTCTTT.

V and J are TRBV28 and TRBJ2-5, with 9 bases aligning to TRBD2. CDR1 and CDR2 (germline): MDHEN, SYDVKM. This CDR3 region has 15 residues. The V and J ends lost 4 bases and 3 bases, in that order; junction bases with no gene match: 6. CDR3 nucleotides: TGTGCCAGCAGTTCATTGGCTAGCGGGAAAGAGACCCAGTACTTC. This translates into CASSSLASGKETQYF.

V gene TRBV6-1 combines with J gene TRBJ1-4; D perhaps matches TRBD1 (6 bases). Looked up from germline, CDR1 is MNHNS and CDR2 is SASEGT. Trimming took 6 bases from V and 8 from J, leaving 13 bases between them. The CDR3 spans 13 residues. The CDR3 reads CASRMGAGEKLFF. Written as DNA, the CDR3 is TGTGCCAGCAGAATGGGGGCAGGGGAAAAACTGTTTTTT.

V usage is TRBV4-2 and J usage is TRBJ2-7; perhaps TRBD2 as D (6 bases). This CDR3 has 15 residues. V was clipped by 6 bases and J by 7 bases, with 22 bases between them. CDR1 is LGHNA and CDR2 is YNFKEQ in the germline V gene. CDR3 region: CASSPARGTSWEQYF. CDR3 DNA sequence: TGTGCCAGCAGTCCCGCGCGCGGGACCTCCTGGGAGCAGTACTTC.

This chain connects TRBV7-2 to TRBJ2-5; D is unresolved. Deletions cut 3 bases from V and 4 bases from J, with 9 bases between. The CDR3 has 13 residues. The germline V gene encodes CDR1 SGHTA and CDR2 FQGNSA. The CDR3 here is CASSFSPRETQYF. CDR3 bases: TGTGCCAGCAGCTTTAGTCCTCGAGAGACCCAGTACTTC.

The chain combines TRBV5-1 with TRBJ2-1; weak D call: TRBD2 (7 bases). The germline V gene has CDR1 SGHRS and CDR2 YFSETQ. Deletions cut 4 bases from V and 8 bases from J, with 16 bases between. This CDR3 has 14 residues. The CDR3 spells CASSPLGGADEQFF. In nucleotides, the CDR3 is TGCGCCAGCAGCCCCCTTGGGGGGGCAGATGAGCAGTTCTTC.

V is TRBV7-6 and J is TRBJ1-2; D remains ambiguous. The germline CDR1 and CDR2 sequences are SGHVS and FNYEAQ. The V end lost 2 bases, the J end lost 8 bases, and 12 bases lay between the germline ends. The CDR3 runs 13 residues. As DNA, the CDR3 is TGTGCCAGCAGCTTAAGCGTTACTGGGGGCTACACCTTC. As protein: CASSLSVTGGYTF.

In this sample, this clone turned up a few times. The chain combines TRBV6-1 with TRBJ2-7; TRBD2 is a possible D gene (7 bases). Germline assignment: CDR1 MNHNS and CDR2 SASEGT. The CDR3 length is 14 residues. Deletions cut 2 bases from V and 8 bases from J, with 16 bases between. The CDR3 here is CASSEKGEGGQQYF. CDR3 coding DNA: TGTGCCAGCAGTGAAAAGGGGGAGGGTGGACAGCAGTACTTC.

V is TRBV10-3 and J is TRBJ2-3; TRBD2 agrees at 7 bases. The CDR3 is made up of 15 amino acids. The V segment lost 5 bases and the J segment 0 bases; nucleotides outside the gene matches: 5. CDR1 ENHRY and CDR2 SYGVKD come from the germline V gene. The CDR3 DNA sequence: TGTGCCATCAGTTTGAGTAGCGGGAGCACAGATACGCAGTATTTT. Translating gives CAISLSSGSTDTQYF.

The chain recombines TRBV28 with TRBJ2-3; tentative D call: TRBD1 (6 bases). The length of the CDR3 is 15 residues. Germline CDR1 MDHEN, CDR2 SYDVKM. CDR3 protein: CAWCRDRTFSDTQYF. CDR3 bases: TGTGCGTGGTGCCGCGACAGGACGTTCTCAGATACGCAGTATTTT.

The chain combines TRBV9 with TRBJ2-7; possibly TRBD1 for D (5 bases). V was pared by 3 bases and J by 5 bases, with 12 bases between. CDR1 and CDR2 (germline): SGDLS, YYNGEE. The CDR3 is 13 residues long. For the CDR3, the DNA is TGTGCCAGCAGCGGACTCAGGGCCAACGAGCAGTACTTC. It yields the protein CASSGLRANEQYF.

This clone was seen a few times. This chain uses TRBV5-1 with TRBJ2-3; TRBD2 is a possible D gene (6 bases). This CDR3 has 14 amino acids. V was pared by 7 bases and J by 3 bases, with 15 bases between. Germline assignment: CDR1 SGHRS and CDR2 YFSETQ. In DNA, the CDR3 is TGCGCCAGCTTCCGGGGGAAGTTAACAGATACGCAGTATTTT. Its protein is CASFRGKLTDTQYF. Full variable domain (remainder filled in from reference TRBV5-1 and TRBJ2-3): KAGVTQTPRYLIKTRGQQVTLSCSPISGHRSVSWYQQTPGQGLQFLFEYFSETQRNKGNFPGRFSGRQFSNSRSEMNVSTLELGDSALYLCASFRGKLTDTQYFGPGTRLTVL.

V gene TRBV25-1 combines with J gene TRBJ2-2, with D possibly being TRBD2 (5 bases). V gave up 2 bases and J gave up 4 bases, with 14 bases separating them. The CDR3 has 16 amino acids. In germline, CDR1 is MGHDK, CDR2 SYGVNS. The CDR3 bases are TGTGCCAGCAGTGAAGAGGGTCAGAGGATCACCGGGGAGCTGTTTTTT. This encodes CASSEEGQRITGELFF.

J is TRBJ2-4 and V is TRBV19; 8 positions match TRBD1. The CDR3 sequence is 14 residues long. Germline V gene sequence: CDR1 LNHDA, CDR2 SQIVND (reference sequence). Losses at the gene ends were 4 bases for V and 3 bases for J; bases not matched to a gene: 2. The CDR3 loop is CASSRTGNKNIQYF. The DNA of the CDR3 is TGTGCCAGTAGTAGGACAGGGAACAAAAACATTCAGTACTTC.

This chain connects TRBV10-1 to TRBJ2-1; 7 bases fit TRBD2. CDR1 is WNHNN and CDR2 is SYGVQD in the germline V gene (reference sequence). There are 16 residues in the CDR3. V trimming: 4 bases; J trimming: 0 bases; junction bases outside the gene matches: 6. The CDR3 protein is CASSAGLLSSYNEQFF. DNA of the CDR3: TGCGCCAGCAGTGCGGGACTACTGAGCTCCTACAATGAGCAGTTCTTC.

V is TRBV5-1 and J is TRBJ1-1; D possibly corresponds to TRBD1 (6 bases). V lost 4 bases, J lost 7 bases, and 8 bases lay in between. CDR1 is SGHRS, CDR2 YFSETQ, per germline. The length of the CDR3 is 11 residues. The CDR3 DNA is TGCGCCAGCAGCGGCAGGGGTGAAGCTTTCTTT. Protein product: CASSGRGEAFF.

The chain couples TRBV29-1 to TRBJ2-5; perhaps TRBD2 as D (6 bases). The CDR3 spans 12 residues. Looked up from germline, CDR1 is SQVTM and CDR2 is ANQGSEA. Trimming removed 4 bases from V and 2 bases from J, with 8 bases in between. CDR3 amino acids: CSVGLEQETQYF. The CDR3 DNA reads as TGCAGCGTTGGACTAGAACAAGAGACCCAGTACTTC.

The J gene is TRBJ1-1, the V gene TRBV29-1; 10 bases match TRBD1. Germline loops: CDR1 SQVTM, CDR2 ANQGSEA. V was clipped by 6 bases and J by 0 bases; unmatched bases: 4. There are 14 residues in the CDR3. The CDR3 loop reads CSVGQGFMNTEAFF. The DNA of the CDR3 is TGCAGCGTGGGACAGGGGTTCATGAACACTGAAGCTTTCTTT.